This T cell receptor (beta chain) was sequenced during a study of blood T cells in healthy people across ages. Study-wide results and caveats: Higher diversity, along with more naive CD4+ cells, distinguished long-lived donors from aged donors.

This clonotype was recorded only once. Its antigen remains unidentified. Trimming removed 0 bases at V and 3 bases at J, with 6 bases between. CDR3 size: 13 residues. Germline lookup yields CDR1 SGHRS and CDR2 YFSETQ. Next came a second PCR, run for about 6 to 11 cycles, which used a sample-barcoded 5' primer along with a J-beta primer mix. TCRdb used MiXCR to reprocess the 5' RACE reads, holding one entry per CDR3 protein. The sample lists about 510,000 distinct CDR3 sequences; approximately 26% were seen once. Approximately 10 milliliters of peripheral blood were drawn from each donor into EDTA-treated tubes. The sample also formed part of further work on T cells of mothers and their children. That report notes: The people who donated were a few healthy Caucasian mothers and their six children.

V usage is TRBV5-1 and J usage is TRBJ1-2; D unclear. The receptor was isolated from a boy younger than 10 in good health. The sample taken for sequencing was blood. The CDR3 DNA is TGCGCCAGCAGCTTGGACGCAGACTATGGCTACACCTTC. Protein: CASSLDADYGYTF. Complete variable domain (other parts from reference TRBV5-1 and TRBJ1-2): KAGVTQTPRYLIKTRGQQVTLSCSPISGHRSVSWYQQTPGQGLQFLFEYFSETQRNKGNFPGRFSGRQFSNSRSEMNVSTLELGDSALYLCASSLDADYGYTFGSGTRLTVV.